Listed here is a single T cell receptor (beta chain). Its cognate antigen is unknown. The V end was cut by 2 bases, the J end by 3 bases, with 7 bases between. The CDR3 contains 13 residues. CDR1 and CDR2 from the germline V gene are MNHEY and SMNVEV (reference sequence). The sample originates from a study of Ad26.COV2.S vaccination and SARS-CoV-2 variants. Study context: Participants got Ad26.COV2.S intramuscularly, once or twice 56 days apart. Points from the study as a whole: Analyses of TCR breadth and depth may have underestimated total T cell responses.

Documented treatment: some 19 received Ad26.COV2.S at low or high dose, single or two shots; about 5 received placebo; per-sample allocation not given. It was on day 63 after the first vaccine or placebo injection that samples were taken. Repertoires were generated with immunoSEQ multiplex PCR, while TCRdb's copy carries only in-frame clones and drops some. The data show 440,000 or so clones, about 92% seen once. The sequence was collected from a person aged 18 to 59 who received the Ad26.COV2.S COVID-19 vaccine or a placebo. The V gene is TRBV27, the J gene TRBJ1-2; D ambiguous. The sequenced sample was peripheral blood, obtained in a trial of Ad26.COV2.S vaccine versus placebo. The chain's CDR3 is CASSLTGDYGYTF. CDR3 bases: TGTGCCAGCAGTTTAACGGGTGACTATGGCTACACCTTC.